The entry below gives a single T cell receptor beta chain sequence along with its context. This sample is drawn from a study of cytomegalovirus exposure and HLA in healthy donors. In the PCR, 60 Vbeta and 13 Jbeta primers were used. Sequenced by immunoSEQ multiplex PCR; TCRdb stores in-frame clones only, minus some. The table includes roughly 150,000 clones, approximately 79% detected once. Looked up from germline, CDR1 is MDHEN and CDR2 is SYDVKM. The CDR3 has 15 amino acids. Trimming cost V 5 bases and J 8 bases, with 18 bases left between them. Sequenced sample: PBMCs. The chain links TRBV28 to TRBJ1-4; the D gene is possibly TRBD1 (6 bases). The sequence was collected from a man aged 35-49 years in good health and CMV-seropositive. The CDR3 DNA follows: TGTGCCAGCAGTCCTGGGGGGGCGAAGGGGGAAAAACTGTTTTTT. It yields the protein CASSPGGAKGEKLFF.